The table lists the clone carrying this T cell receptor (beta chain) with a few counts. CDR1 MGHRA and CDR2 YSYEKL come from the germline V gene. V was cut by 1 base and J by 5 bases, with 11 bases left in between. The length of the CDR3 is 14 residues. These data are taken from a study of glioma-infiltrating T cells. The iRepertoire nested amplicon-rescue multiplex PCR amplified TCR alpha and beta CDR3s from RNA. TCRdb itself ran the multiplex PCR reads through MiXCR, one entry per CDR3 protein. The sample has approximately 110,000 distinct CDR3 sequences, more than 20% seen once. The sequenced material came from glioma tissue, nonneoplastic brain tissue, or PBMCs (not recorded which). The chain is built from TRBV4-1 and TRBJ1-2; D perhaps matches TRBD1 (5 bases). The clonotype originates from a human donor with low-grade glioma or glioblastoma, undergoing nonglioma brain surgery, or in good health (not recorded which). This CDR3 is CASSQGQRGYGYTF. As DNA, the CDR3 is TGCGCCAGCAGCCAAGGTCAAAGGGGATATGGCTACACCTTC.